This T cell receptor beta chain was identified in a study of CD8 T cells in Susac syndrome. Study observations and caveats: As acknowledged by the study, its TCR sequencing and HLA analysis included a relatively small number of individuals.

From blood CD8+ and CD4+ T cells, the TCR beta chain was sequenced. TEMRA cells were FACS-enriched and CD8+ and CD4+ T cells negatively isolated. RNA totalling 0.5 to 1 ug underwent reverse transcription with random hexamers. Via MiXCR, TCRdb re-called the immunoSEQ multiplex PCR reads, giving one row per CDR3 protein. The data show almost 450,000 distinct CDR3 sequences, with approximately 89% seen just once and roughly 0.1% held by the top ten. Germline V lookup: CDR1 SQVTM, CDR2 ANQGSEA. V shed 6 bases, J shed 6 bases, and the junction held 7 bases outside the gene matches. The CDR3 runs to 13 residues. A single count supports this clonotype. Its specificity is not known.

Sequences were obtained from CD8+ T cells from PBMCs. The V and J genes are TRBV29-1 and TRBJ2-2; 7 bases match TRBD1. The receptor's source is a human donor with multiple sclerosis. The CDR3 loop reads CSVGTDFSGELFF. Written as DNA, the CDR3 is TGCAGCGTAGGGACAGATTTCTCCGGGGAGCTGTTTTTT.